This is a list of T cell receptor beta chains from one sample in a study of low-dose radiotherapy and immunotherapy resistance in tumors. In TCRdb, the reads were re-called with MiXCR into one record per CDR3 protein. The table records about 100,000 distinct CDR3 sequences, more than 20% of them present only once. Material: PBMCs, obtained after low-dose radiotherapy plus immunotherapy. All receptors derive from a male donor with prostate cancer. CDR3s include the opening cysteine and the closing phenylalanine or tryptophan. D genes are given only for firm matches. For some rows the clone size is stated as once, few or many, or as a class when expanded; others skip it.

cdr3_aa cdr3_nt v_call clone_size d_call j_call
CASSPTGLAPDTEAFF TGCGCCAGCAGCCCGACAGGGTTGGCCCCGGACACTGAAGCTTTCTTT TRBV5-1 many TRBD1 TRBJ1-1
CASSIGTADTQYF TGTGCCAGTAGTATAGGAACAGCAGATACGCAGTATTTT TRBV19 - - TRBJ2-3
CASSAQGASAKNIQYF TGTGCCAGCAGTGCCCAGGGGGCGTCAGCCAAAAACATTCAGTACTTC TRBV6-5 many TRBD1 TRBJ2-4
CASSFRRQTQYF TGTGCCAGCAGTTTTAGGAGGCAGACCCAGTACTTC TRBV12-3/TRBV12-4 many - TRBJ2-5
CASSFKSGSPFGYTF TGTGCCAGCAGTTTTAAGAGCGGAAGTCCCTTCGGCTACACCTTC TRBV28 many - TRBJ1-2
CASSQYTDTQYF TGTGCCAGCAGCCAGTACACAGATACGCAGTATTTT TRBV6-6 many - TRBJ2-3
CASSPGSANTEAFF TGTGCCAGCAGCCCAGGTAGCGCAAACACTGAAGCTTTCTTT TRBV9 few - TRBJ1-1
CASSVEGAGANVLTF TGTGCCAGCAGCGTAGAGGGGGCTGGGGCCAACGTCCTGACTTTC TRBV9 many - TRBJ2-6
CATGRTDTQYF TGTGCTACCGGGCGCACAGATACGCAGTATTTT TRBV2 many - TRBJ2-3
CASSQFLREGEAFF TGTGCCAGCAGCCAATTCCTCAGGGAGGGTGAAGCTTTCTTT TRBV14 - - TRBJ1-1
CASYRGGASLNEQYF TGTGCCAGTTACCGGGGGGGGGCTTCCTTAAACGAGCAGTACTTC TRBV6-1 - TRBD2 TRBJ2-7
CASSQGGTFGELFF TGTGCCAGCAGCCAAGGGGGGACGTTCGGGGAGCTGTTTTTT TRBV3-1 - - TRBJ2-2
CASSLGAGNYGYTF TGTGCCAGCAGCCTAGGGGCAGGGAACTATGGCTACACCTTC TRBV7-8 - - TRBJ1-2
CASSQVSVTYAPLHF TGCGCCAGCAGCCAAGTCTCGGTGACATACGCACCCCTCCACTTT TRBV4-1 many - TRBJ1-6
CASTRRTNEKLFF TGTGCCAGTACCCGCAGGACTAATGAAAAACTGTTTTTT TRBV19 - - TRBJ1-4
CASSLGLGTGGTGELFF TGTGCCAGCAGCTTAGGTCTTGGTACAGGGGGGACCGGGGAGCTGTTTTTT TRBV11-2 many TRBD1 TRBJ2-2
CAWGGPPEWGSTEAFF TGTGCCTGGGGCGGCCCGCCGGAGTGGGGGAGCACTGAAGCTTTCTTT TRBV30 many - TRBJ1-1
CASSVNRDINTEAFF TGTGCCAGCAGCGTCAATCGGGACATCAACACTGAAGCTTTCTTT TRBV13 many - TRBJ1-1
CSGGQGEGTQYF TGCAGCGGGGGACAGGGCGAGGGGACCCAGTACTTC TRBV29-1 many TRBD1 TRBJ2-5
CASSWGRPVRLNQPQHF TGCGCCAGCAGTTGGGGGCGCCCGGTTCGGCTCAATCAGCCCCAGCATTTT TRBV4-1 - - TRBJ1-5
CASSQPGTGSHEQYF TGCGCCAGCAGCCAACCCGGGACAGGGTCCCACGAGCAGTACTTC TRBV4-1 - TRBD1 TRBJ2-7
CSAMSGGDQETQYF TGCAGTGCTATGTCAGGGGGGGACCAAGAGACCCAGTACTTC TRBV20-1 many - TRBJ2-5
CASSYQGPGGAYEQYF TGCGCCAGCAGCTACCAGGGGCCAGGGGGGGCCTACGAGCAGTACTTC TRBV5-1 many - TRBJ2-7
CSAAPAWSSYNEQFF TGCAGTGCTGCTCCAGCGTGGAGCTCCTACAATGAGCAGTTCTTC TRBV20-1 few - TRBJ2-1
CASSVGPIYEQYF TGTGCCAGCAGCGTAGGACCTATATACGAGCAGTACTTC TRBV9 - - TRBJ2-7
CASSSRDSLNSGNTIYF TGTGCCAGCAGCTCCCGGGACAGTCTAAACTCTGGAAACACCATATATTTT TRBV7-9 many TRBD1 TRBJ1-3
CATSREGRGGLTDTQYF TGTGCCACCAGCAGAGAAGGGCGGGGGGGCTTAACAGATACGCAGTATTTT TRBV15 many TRBD2 TRBJ2-3
CASRTPDRSSGTLHF TGTGCCAGCAGGACTCCGGACAGGAGCTCTGGGACCCTCCACTTT TRBV6-1 - TRBD1 TRBJ1-6
CATNGDTTDTQYF TGCGCCACCAATGGGGACACCACAGATACGCAGTATTTT TRBV5-1 - - TRBJ2-3
CASGGRAYSNQPQHF TGTGCCAGCGGGGGGAGAGCTTATAGCAATCAGCCCCAGCATTTT TRBV6-1 - - TRBJ1-5
CASSIESGAREKLFF TGTGCCAGTAGTATAGAGTCGGGGGCGCGGGAAAAACTGTTTTTT TRBV19 many - TRBJ1-4
CASLLTSGGTSFF TGTGCCAGCTTACTAACTAGCGGGGGGACCTCCTTCTTC TRBV2 few TRBD2 TRBJ2-1
CASSPRTPSFPDTGELFF TGTGCCAGCTCCCCCCGGACACCTTCATTTCCCGACACCGGGGAGCTGTTTTTT TRBV18 many - TRBJ2-2
CASSQTGDYRPYF TGCGCCAGCAGCCAAACGGGGGACTATCGACCATACTTC TRBV4-1 many TRBD2 TRBJ2-7
CASSQDPLAGGYNEQFF TGCGCCAGCAGCCAAGATCCCCTAGCGGGGGGCTACAATGAGCAGTTCTTC TRBV4-1 - TRBD2 TRBJ2-1
CASSQLGATNEKLFF TGCGCCAGCAGCCAGCTCGGGGCAACTAATGAAAAACTGTTTTTT TRBV4-1 - - TRBJ1-4
CASSSQGTSGYTF TGTGCCAGCAGTTCCCAAGGGACCAGTGGCTACACCTTC TRBV28 - - TRBJ1-2
CASSRTPLGVEGYGYTF TGTGCCAGCAGCCGTACCCCCTTAGGGGTCGAGGGTTATGGCTACACCTTC TRBV5-8 - - TRBJ1-2
CASSPRETGYSNQPPQHF TGTGCCAGCAGCCCGCGGGAGACAGGGTACTCCAATCAACCGCCCCAGCATTTT TRBV7-6 many TRBD1 TRBJ1-5
CSASIVTGKADTQYF TGCAGTGCTAGCATCGTAACTGGAAAGGCAGATACGCAGTATTTT TRBV20-1 many - TRBJ2-3
CASSEETSGVASIQYF TGTGCCAGCAGTGAAGAGACTAGCGGCGTCGCCAGCATTCAGTACTTC TRBV6-1 many TRBD2 TRBJ2-4
CASSPPPSGGTDTQYF TGTGCCAGCAGTCCACCCCCTAGCGGAGGCACAGATACGCAGTATTTT TRBV12-3/TRBV12-4 many TRBD2 TRBJ2-3
CASSPGGPYEQYF TGCGCCAGCAGCCCTGGGGGCCCCTACGAGCAGTACTTC TRBV5-1 many - TRBJ2-7
CASSEASGQGGYGYTF TGTGCCAGCAGTGAAGCGTCGGGACAGGGAGGCTATGGCTACACCTTC TRBV6-1 - TRBD1 TRBJ1-2
CAVGSSGANVLTF TGTGCCGTCGGGAGCTCTGGGGCCAACGTCCTGACTTTC TRBV6-1 many - TRBJ2-6
CASSLAPRGAEAFF TGTGCCAGCAGCTTAGCTCCCAGGGGGGCTGAAGCTTTCTTT TRBV11-3 many TRBD1 TRBJ1-1
CSTGGAGGPTDTQYF TGCAGCACGGGGGGAGCGGGGGGGCCCACAGATACGCAGTATTTT TRBV29-1 many TRBD2 TRBJ2-3
CASSLAGLGTDTQYF TGTGCCAGCAGCTTAGCTGGGTTAGGCACAGATACGCAGTATTTT TRBV7-2 - - TRBJ2-3
CASSLADNIQYF TGTGCCAGCAGCTTAGCGGATAACATTCAGTACTTC TRBV7-8 many - TRBJ2-4
CASGGLPSDTQYF TGTGCCAGCGGAGGACTACCCTCGGATACGCAGTATTTT TRBV6-2/TRBV6-3 many - TRBJ2-3